This entry lists 2 T cell receptor beta chains sequenced from one sample in a study of T cells in Graves' hyperthyroidism and ophthalmopathy. Researchers amplified the TCR beta CDR3 regions from RNA transcripts. HTBI primers were employed in a first-round RT-PCR of the TCR CDR3. MiXCR, run by TCRdb on the multiplex PCR reads, gives a single entry per CDR3 protein. The repertoire includes 400,000 to 550,000 distinct CDR3 sequences, around 14% of them detected once, and 15% to 20% sits in the top ten. The sample consisted of blood. The receptors here all came from a woman under 30 with Graves' hyperthyroidism.

The chain is built from TRBV20-1 and TRBJ2-7; 8 bases match TRBD1. CDR3 length: 14 residues. V shed 5 bases, J shed 0 bases, and the junction held 6 bases outside the gene matches. The germline V gene has CDR1 DFQATT and CDR2 SNEGSKA (reference sequence). The CDR3 nucleotides read TGCAGTGCTTCCGGGACAGGAAGCTCCTACGAGCAGTACGTC. Encoded protein: CSASGTGSSYEQYV.

This clonotype was found a few times. The chain uses TRBV5-1 and TRBJ1-1; tentatively, D is TRBD1 (6 bases). The germline V gene has CDR1 SGHRS and CDR2 YFSETQ. Trimming pared 2 bases from V and 0 bases from J, leaving 11 bases between. The CDR3 has 15 amino acids. The CDR3 sequence: CASSLGGTLNTEAFF. The DNA of the CDR3 is TGCGCCAGCAGCTTAGGGGGGACTCTGAACACTGAAGCTTTCTTT.